This TCR beta chain was captured in a study of vaccination effects on CD4 cells after COVID-19. General study findings and limits: Among infection- and vaccine-induced clones, marked clonal contraction occurred late after vaccination. Vaccine-induced clones in healthy vaccinees cross-reacted with common cold coronaviruses in only 1 of 255 cases.

Viral peptide pool expansion of antigen-specific CD4+ T cells preceded sequencing in the ViraFEST assay. It was after around 10 days of culture that CD4+ T cells were isolated. Vaccinated participants had no history of SARS-CoV-2 infection and tested negative for nucleocapsid antibodies. Wells each received over 1.5 million PBMC, cultured with 10 IU/ml IL-2 and around 10 ug/ml peptides. Germline V CDR1 and CDR2: MNHNS, SASEGT. This CDR3 is built from 15 residues. V lost 2 bases to trimming and J lost 5 bases, with 15 bases between them. Produced via immunoSEQ multiplex PCR; TCRdb's table is partial and in-frame only. Of around 25,000 clones listed, 76% are singletons. Note on this clone: Antigen specificity is unknown.

Sequencing used CD4+ T cells from PBMCs cultured with HCoV-NL63 spike peptides, obtained before COVID-19 vaccination. This chain links TRBV6-1 with TRBJ1-2; tentative D call: TRBD1 (6 bases). The sequence was obtained from a human donor who received a COVID-19 vaccine. Here the CDR3 DNA reads TGTGCCAGCAGTGAAAACAGGGATGGTCGGTATGGCTACACCTTC. It codes for CASSENRDGRYGYTF.